The present T cell receptor beta chain was sequenced within a study of CD8 T cells in ankylosing spondylitis. Study-wide points: Previously reported in reactive arthritis synovial fluid and blood were some of the motif variants. Researchers reportedly found disease-linked clones significantly enriched in matched ankylosing spondylitis synovial fluid. What appeared characteristic of ankylosing spondylitis blood was a TCR beta motif of several highly homologous variants.

TCRdb reprocessed the 5' RACE reads with MiXCR, giving one entry per CDR3 protein. The data contain about 840,000 distinct CDR3 sequences, about 11% of them singletons. This clonotype was picked up many times. Antigen: not known. The CDR3 covers 14 residues. J lost 9 bases, V lost 6 bases, and 10 bases had no gene match. The germline gives CDR1 SGHDN, CDR2 FVKESK. This chain uses TRBV14 with TRBJ2-1; 8 bases fit TRBD2. The receptor was isolated from a male donor with ankylosing spondylitis. The sample comprised blood, either unsorted or a sorted T cell fraction (not recorded which). The CDR3 DNA reads TGTGCCAGCAGTAAGGGACTAGGATTTACTGAGCAGTTCTTC. This codes for CASSKGLGFTEQFF.